A selection of T cell receptor beta chains follows, all from one sample in a study of blood T cell repertoires in COVID-19. Produced via immunoSEQ multiplex PCR; TCRdb's table is partial and in-frame only. Of 300,000 to 350,000 clones in the sample, around 90% were seen once. Sample: PBMCs or T cells enriched from blood (not recorded which). These receptors all stem from a woman aged 18-29 years with acute COVID-19. Both conserved end residues are part of each CDR3. The D gene is left open where the match is weak. The listing skips clone size in some rows; elsewhere it reads once, few, many or a size class.

V	J	size	D	CDR3	DNA
TRBV2	TRBJ2-7	.	TRBD2	CASSLRLAGGGGEQYF	TGTGCCAGCAGCCTCCGACTAGCGGGAGGCGGGGGGGAGCAGTACTTC
TRBV5-1	TRBJ1-3	.	.	CASSLRGITGNTIYF	TGCGCCAGCAGCTTGAGGGGTATAACTGGAAACACCATATATTTT
TRBV10-1	TRBJ2-2	.	TRBD1	CAVSSGQSTGELFF	TGCGCCGTATCCTCGGGACAGTCCACCGGGGAGCTGTTTTTT
TRBV5-1	TRBJ2-3	.	.	CASSLAVGGGTDTQYF	TGCGCCAGCAGCTTGGCCGTGGGAGGTGGAACAGATACGCAGTATTTT
TRBV7-9	TRBJ1-4	.	.	CASSLPWTLKGEKLFF	TGTGCCAGCAGCTTACCCTGGACTCTCAAAGGTGAAAAACTGTTTTTT
TRBV6-5	TRBJ1-5	.	.	CASRANRYSNQPQHF	TGTGCCAGCAGGGCAAACCGATATAGCAATCAGCCCCAGCATTTT
TRBV18	TRBJ2-7	.	TRBD1	CASSQDRAYEQYF	TGTGCCAGCTCTCAGGACAGGGCGTACGAGCAGTACTTC
TRBV28	TRBJ2-7	.	.	CASSWGDHALYF	TGTGCCAGCAGTTGGGGCGATCACGCGTTATACTTC
TRBV14	TRBJ2-3	.	TRBD2	CASSQEGAGGVTDTQYF	TGTGCCAGCAGCCAAGAAGGCGCGGGGGGGGTCACAGATACGCAGTATTTT
TRBV28	TRBJ2-1	.	TRBD2	CASSFVGINPGSGSPREAYNEQFF	TGTGCCAGCAGTTTTGTGGGAATAAACCCGGGTAGCGGGAGTCCTCGGGAAGCCTACAATGAGCAGTTCTTC
TRBV27	TRBJ2-1	.	TRBD1	CASSLPPGQGYNEQFF	TGTGCCAGCAGTCTGCCTCCGGGACAGGGATACAATGAGCAGTTCTTC
TRBV7-8	TRBJ1-1	.	.	CASSLDSNTEAFF	TGTGCCAGCAGCTTGGACAGCAACACTGAAGCTTTCTTT
TRBV12-3/TRBV12-4	TRBJ1-5	.	.	CASSLDRNQPQHF	TGTGCCAGCAGTTTAGACAGGAATCAGCCCCAGCATTTT
TRBV12-5	TRBJ2-3	once	TRBD2	CASGRASGEDTQYF	TGTGCTAGTGGAAGGGCTAGCGGGGAGGATACGCAGTATTTT
TRBV6-5	TRBJ2-1	.	.	CASSYSRQYNEQFF	TGTGCCAGCAGTTACTCCCGACAGTACAATGAGCAGTTCTTC
TRBV19	TRBJ2-3	.	TRBD2	CASVAGNTDTQYF	TGTGCCAGTGTAGCGGGAAACACAGATACGCAGTATTTT
TRBV7-9	TRBJ1-4	.	.	CASSFNRQGRVRGEKLFF	TGTGCCAGCAGCTTCAATCGGCAGGGCCGAGTTAGGGGAGAAAAACTGTTTTTT
TRBV28	TRBJ1-5	.	.	CASSLYLSNQPQHF	TGTGCCAGCAGTTTGTATCTTAGCAATCAGCCCCAGCATTTT
TRBV10-1	TRBJ2-7	.	TRBD2	CASSVRTSGEQYF	TGCGCCAGCAGCGTAAGGACTAGCGGGGAGCAGTACTTC
TRBV11-2	TRBJ2-7	.	TRBD2	CASSLSSGTIYEQYF	TGTGCCAGCAGCTTATCTAGCGGGACGATCTACGAGCAGTACTTC
TRBV18	TRBJ2-3	.	TRBD2	CASSPGAGAVDTQYF	TGTGCCAGCTCCCCAGGAGCGGGAGCTGTAGATACGCAGTATTTT
TRBV28	TRBJ1-5	once	.	CASSPKTGSLLQPQHF	TGTGCCAGCAGTCCCAAAACCGGGTCCCTCTTACAGCCCCAGCATTTT
TRBV28	TRBJ1-2	once	.	CASSLSGGAGYGYTF	TGTGCCAGCAGTTTATCCGGGGGGGCAGGCTATGGCTACACCTTC
TRBV7-6	TRBJ1-3	.	.	CASSLTLASGNTIYF	TGTGCCAGCAGCTTAACTTTAGCCTCTGGAAACACCATATATTTT
TRBV7-2	TRBJ2-4	.	TRBD2	CASSLIAGGRLNIQYF	TGTGCCAGCAGCTTAATAGCGGGAGGGCGGTTAAACATTCAGTACTTC
TRBV9	TRBJ2-1	.	TRBD1	CASSSRTGGNEQFF	TGTGCCAGCAGCTCCAGGACAGGGGGCAATGAGCAGTTCTTC
TRBV15	TRBJ1-4	.	.	CATSRGDSPNEKLFF	TGTGCCACCAGCAGAGGTGACAGCCCTAATGAAAAACTGTTTTTT
TRBV28	TRBJ1-1	.	.	CASSLVRTVNTEAFF	TGTGCCAGCAGTTTAGTACGGACTGTGAACACTGAAGCTTTCTTT
TRBV2	TRBJ1-1	.	.	CASKIGGPNTEAFF	TGTGCCAGCAAGATCGGGGGGCCGAACACTGAAGCTTTCTTT
TRBV7-2	TRBJ2-1	.	TRBD2	CASSSRPGLAPINHVF	TGTGCCAGCAGCTCGCGGCCGGGACTAGCCCCAATTAATCACGTCTTC
TRBV19	TRBJ2-5	.	TRBD2	CASSLFGGRGETQYF	TGTGCCAGCTCCCTTTTCGGCGGGAGAGGGGAGACCCAGTACTTC
TRBV7-3	TRBJ1-3	.	.	CASSLGSDSGNTIYF	TGTGCCAGCAGCTTAGGCAGTGACTCTGGAAACACCATATATTTT
TRBV11-2	TRBJ1-1	.	TRBD1	CASSLGGWTGEAFF	TGTGCCAGCAGCTTAGGCGGATGGACAGGTGAAGCTTTCTTT
TRBV9	TRBJ1-5	.	TRBD1	CASSGQGNQPQHF	TGTGCCAGCTCGGGACAGGGAAATCAGCCCCAGCATTTT
TRBV27	TRBJ2-1	.	.	CASSSGQNSYNEQFF	TGTGCCAGCAGCTCCGGACAGAACTCCTACAATGAGCAGTTCTTC
TRBV11-3	TRBJ2-5	.	.	CASSLGLGLQETQYF	TGTGCCAGCAGCTTAGGGCTTGGACTACAAGAGACCCAGTACTTC
TRBV28	TRBJ2-3	once	TRBD1	CATETGVTDTQYF	TGTGCCACCGAAACAGGGGTCACGGATACGCAGTATTTT
TRBV7-8	TRBJ2-3	few	.	CASSSLISERADTQYF	TGTGCCAGCAGCTCACTCATAAGTGAGCGGGCAGATACGCAGTATTTT
TRBV13	TRBJ1-2	.	TRBD1	CASSTGQTNYGYTF	TGTGCCAGCAGCACGGGACAGACTAACTATGGCTACACCTTC
TRBV7-7	TRBJ2-5	.	TRBD1	CASSPGTGETQYF	TGTGCTAGCAGCCCTGGGACAGGAGAGACCCAGTACTTC
TRBV28	TRBJ2-7	.	TRBD2	CASSRTSGQSYEQYF	TGTGCCAGCAGCCGGACTAGCGGGCAGTCCTACGAGCAGTACTTC
TRBV7-9	TRBJ1-1	.	.	CASSPGLPMNTEAFF	TGTGCCAGCAGCCCAGGGCTCCCAATGAACACTGAAGCTTTCTTT
TRBV18	TRBJ1-3	few	.	CASSPDSSGNTIYF	TGTGCCAGCTCACCCGACAGCTCTGGAAACACCATATATTTT
TRBV5-1	TRBJ2-5	.	.	CASSTSPEETQYF	TGCGCCAGCAGCACCTCGCCAGAAGAGACCCAGTACTTC
TRBV9	TRBJ2-1	few	.	CASSLNTNYNEQFF	TGTGCCAGCAGCTTAAATACTAACTACAATGAGCAGTTCTTC